This T cell receptor beta chain was identified in a study of T cells in Graves' hyperthyroidism and ophthalmopathy. The PBMCs had their origin in 7.5 to 10 ml of fresh peripheral blood. RNA transcripts gave rise to amplified TCR beta CDR3 regions. HTBI primers were the set used in a first-round RT-PCR of the TCR CDR3. In TCRdb, the multiplex PCR reads were re-called with MiXCR into one record per CDR3 protein. The table has approximately 640,000 distinct CDR3 sequences, roughly 15% seen once. This CDR3 is built from 16 residues. Germline V gene sequence: CDR1 SGHTA, CDR2 FQGTGA. About this clonotype itself: At one boundary the junction diverges from the germline segment, which might be a read error.

The sequence derives from a young woman with Graves' hyperthyroidism. Sequenced sample: blood. The chain links TRBV7-3 to TRBJ2-3; D might be TRBD1 (6 bases). CDR3 coding DNA: TGTGCCAGCGGCTTAGGGTTCGGACAGCCCACAGATACGCAGTATTTT. Encoded protein: CASGLGFGQPTDTQYF. Combining the CDR3 with reference TRBV7-3 and TRBJ2-3 gives the whole variable domain GAGVSQTPSNKVTEKGKYVELRCDPISGHTALYWYRQSLGQGPEFLIYFQGTGAADDSGLPNDRFFAVRPEGSVSTLKIQRTERGDSAVYLCASGLGFGQPTDTQYFGPGTRLTVL.